This T cell receptor beta chain was recorded in a study of CD8 T cells in Susac syndrome. The RNA, about 0.5 to 1 ug, was put through reverse transcription using random hexamers. By means of immunoSEQ multiplex PCR, TCR beta CDR3 spanning 54 Vbeta and 13 Jbeta underwent amplification. Each CDR3 protein gets one entry after TCRdb re-called the immunoSEQ multiplex PCR reads with MiXCR. The data show some 170,000 distinct CDR3 sequences, around 93% seen once. TCR beta from blood CD8+ and CD4+ T cells was sequenced. The healthy controls were matched to patients by age and sex. Through negative isolation, CD4+ and CD8+ T cells were obtained, while TEMRA cells were enriched using FACS. A few counts support this clonotype. The sequence derives from a human donor in good health. The sequenced sample was CD4+ T cells from PBMCs.

This CDR3 is CSVSLSGNNQPQHF. For the CDR3, the DNA is TGCAGCGTTTCTCTTTCAGGGAACAATCAGCCCCAGCATTTT. V and J are TRBV29-1 and TRBJ1-5; weak D call: TRBD1 (5 bases). The CDR3 is made up of 14 amino acids. Germline V CDR1 and CDR2: SQVTM, ANQGSEA. V lost 5 bases, J lost 3 bases, and 14 bases lay in between.